This TCR beta chain came from a study of control samples from healthy donors and cancer patients. Libraries were prepared by immunoSEQ multiplex PCR; TCRdb keeps only in-frame clonotypes and omits some of them. The profile shows approximately 70,000 clones, more than 70% of them singletons. Sequenced sample: PBMCs. The clonotype comes from a man aged 60-69 years with colorectal cancer.

The chain's CDR3 is CAISDRRTDTQYF. CDR3 sequence (DNA): TGTGCCATCAGCGACAGACGGACAGATACGCAGTATTTT. This chain joins TRBV10-3 and TRBJ2-3, with D perhaps TRBD1 (5 bases). CDR3 length: 13 residues. Germline V lookup: CDR1 ENHRY, CDR2 SYGVKD. V dropped 6 bases and J dropped 3 bases, with 10 bases sitting between them.